Listed here are 10 T cell receptor beta chains from one sample, sequenced in a study of cytomegalovirus exposure and HLA in healthy donors. Assay used: immunoSEQ multiplex PCR; TCRdb lists only in-frame clones, some missing. The data show 100,000 to 120,000 clones, approximately 87% seen once. Input material: PBMCs. Every receptor here comes from a woman aged 25 to 45 in good health and CMV-seropositive.

This clone came up once. The chain uses TRBV19 and TRBJ2-4; D is perhaps TRBD1 (6 bases). V was cut by 3 bases and J by 2 bases, with 14 bases left in between. The germline V gene has CDR1 LNHDA and CDR2 SQIVND (reference sequence). The CDR3 totals 16 residues. The CDR3 here is CASSMGRGITKNIQYF. In DNA form, the CDR3 reads TGTGCCAGTAGTATGGGCAGGGGTATTACCAAAAACATTCAGTACTTC. Together with reference TRBV19 and TRBJ2-4, the CDR3 gives the full variable domain: DGGITQSPKYLFRKEGQNVTLSCEQNLNHDAMYWYRQDPGQGLRLIYYSQIVNDFQKGDIAEGYSVSREKKESFPLTVTSAQKNPTAFYLCASSMGRGITKNIQYFGAGTRLSVL.

V usage is TRBV10-1 and J usage is TRBJ2-7; TRBD1 might be the D (5 bases). This CDR3 contains 13 residues. Trimming took off 8 bases at V and 5 bases at J, with 16 bases between the two ends. Germline lookup yields CDR1 WNHNN and CDR2 SYGVQD (reference sequence). DNA for the CDR3: TGCGCCAGCCATGAAGGACAACCACACGAGCAGTACTTC. As protein: CASHEGQPHEQYF.

The chain carries TRBV25-1 and TRBJ2-3; 10 bases fit TRBD1. Trimming removed 6 bases from V and 6 bases from J; junction bases left unmatched: 9. Germline V gene lookup returns CDR1 MGHDK and CDR2 SYGVNS. The CDR3 spans 15 residues. The CDR3 bases are TGTGCCAGCAGACCCGACAGGGGGCATGGGGATACGCAGTATTTT. This codes for CASRPDRGHGDTQYF.

This chain joins TRBV5-6 and TRBJ2-5; tentative D call: TRBD2 (6 bases). The V gene's germline CDR1 is SGHDT and CDR2 YYEEEE. The CDR3 is 13 amino acids. V was cut by 5 bases and J by 3 bases, with 11 bases left in between. Written as DNA, the CDR3 is TGTGCCAGCAGTCTCGGGGGTAAAGAGACCCAGTACTTC. It specifies CASSLGGKETQYF.

The gene calls are TRBV6-5 and TRBJ2-7, with a tentative D call TRBD1 (6 bases). Trimming stripped 5 bases from V and 2 bases from J, with 13 bases between. Germline V gives CDR1 MNHEY, CDR2 SVGAGI. CDR3 size: 14 residues. The CDR3: CASSRTGLTYEQYF. In nucleotides, the CDR3 is TGTGCCAGCAGTCGAACAGGGTTAACCTACGAGCAGTACTTC.

The chain joins TRBV29-1 to TRBJ2-2; TRBD2 matches 12 bases. Per the germline V gene, CDR1 is SQVTM and CDR2 is ANQGSEA. The V segment lost 7 bases and the J segment 4 bases; nucleotides outside the gene matches: 7. This CDR3 spans 15 amino acids. CDR3 in DNA: TGCAGCGCCCTAGCGGGAGGGCCTCGCACCGGGGAGCTGTTTTTT. Protein product: CSALAGGPRTGELFF.

The V gene is TRBV7-9, the J gene TRBJ2-7; D unclear. CDR1 is SEHNR and CDR2 is FQNEAQ in the germline V gene (reference sequence). Trimming stripped 6 bases from V and 2 bases from J, with 8 bases between. This CDR3 spans 12 amino acids. CDR3 protein: CASSQLPYEQYF. CDR3 DNA: TGTGCCAGCAGTCAACTCCCCTACGAGCAGTACTTC.

This sequence joins TRBV2 and TRBJ2-7, with 16 bases that match TRBD2. The length of the CDR3 is 17 residues. CDR1 and CDR2 from the germline V gene are SNHLY and FYNNEI. V lost 7 bases to trimming and J lost 0 bases; unmatched junction nucleotides: 6. The chain's CDR3 is CASMGLAGGRSSYEQYF. In DNA, the CDR3 is TGTGCCAGCATGGGACTAGCGGGGGGGAGGAGCTCCTACGAGCAGTACTTC.

This chain uses TRBV30 with TRBJ2-5; D remains unclear. Germline V CDR1 and CDR2: GTSNPN, SVGIG (reference sequence). There are 12 residues in the CDR3. Trimming stripped 1 base from V and 5 bases from J, with 8 bases between. This CDR3 is CAWSGLGETQYF. The CDR3 nucleotides are TGTGCCTGGAGTGGTCTAGGCGAGACCCAGTACTTC.

The gene calls are TRBV18 and TRBJ1-1, with 9 nucleotides matching TRBD1. The junction had 2 bases not matched to a gene; V was cut back by 5 bases and J by 1 base. Germline V lookup: CDR1 KGHSH, CDR2 LQKENI. The CDR3 covers 14 residues. This CDR3 reads CASSTTGGNTEAFF. In nucleotides, the CDR3 is TGTGCCAGCTCAACGACAGGGGGGAACACTGAAGCTTTCTTT.